Shown below are 10 T cell receptor beta chains from a single sample sequenced in a study of cytomegalovirus exposure and HLA in healthy donors (dated by TCRdb to 2015 to 2018). Library preparation employed the immunoSEQ multiplex PCR assay. For the multiplex PCR, a mixture combining 60 forward primers for TCR Vbeta segments and 13 reverse primers for TCR Jbeta segments was used. The source is immuneACCESS, and TCRdb retained only in-frame sequences with V and J called. Part of the clones is not carried over; for the studies checked, unresolved V genes explain less than half of this, and the remainder is unexplained. The sample table shows about 140,000 clones, and around 80% are seen once. The ten biggest clones cover 2.5% to 3% of the sample. The source material was PBMCs. These receptors originate from a female donor in good health and CMV-seronegative.

The V and J genes are TRBV6-5 and TRBJ2-3, with no clear D. CDR1 MNHEY and CDR2 SVGAGI come from the germline V gene. Trimming pared 5 bases from V and 6 bases from J, leaving 12 bases between. The CDR3 consists of 13 residues. CDR3 sequence reads: CASSPYPADTQYF. The CDR3 coding sequence is TGTGCCAGCAGTCCCTACCCTGCGGATACGCAGTATTTT.

The chain links TRBV28 to TRBJ1-6; possible D gene TRBD1, 5 bases. The V and J ends lost 7 bases and 10 bases respectively, with 14 bases between them. Germline-derived CDR1 and CDR2 are MDHEN and SYDVKM. This CDR3 region has 13 residues. In DNA, the CDR3 is TGTGCCAGCACGTCCGGGGGTGCCTCACCCCTCCACTTT. This gives the protein CASTSGGASPLHF.

The chain employs TRBV28 and TRBJ2-2; 7 bases align to TRBD2. The CDR3 has 16 residues. With V trimmed by 7 bases and J by 3 bases, 11 bases remained unmatched. CDR1 and CDR2 from the germline V gene are MDHEN and SYDVKM. The CDR3: CASTTPGREDTGELFF. In DNA, the CDR3 is TGTGCCAGCACTACCCCGGGGAGGGAGGACACCGGGGAGCTGTTTTTT.

V and J are TRBV6-1 and TRBJ1-5, with a weak D call TRBD1 (5 bases). The V and J ends lost 7 bases and 3 bases respectively, with 13 bases between them. The CDR3 loop spans 14 amino acids. CDR1 MNHNS and CDR2 SASEGT come from the germline V gene. CDR3 sequence: CASNLDRYNQPQHF. The CDR3 DNA is TGTGCCAGCAACCTAGACAGATACAATCAGCCCCAGCATTTT.

V usage is TRBV7-9 and J usage is TRBJ2-1, with D possibly matching TRBD2 (6 bases). The CDR3 runs to 12 residues. Germline V gene lookup returns CDR1 SEHNR and CDR2 FQNEAQ (reference sequence). Trimming removed 5 bases at V and 7 bases at J, with 9 bases between. The CDR3 protein is CASSQEGNEQFF. As DNA, the CDR3 is TGTGCCAGCAGCCAGGAGGGGAATGAGCAGTTCTTC.

The rearrangement uses TRBV28 and TRBJ2-3; 12 nucleotides match TRBD2. The trim removed 5 bases at V and 2 bases at J, leaving 29 bases unmatched. The V gene's germline CDR1 is MDHEN and CDR2 SYDVKM. This CDR3 is 24 amino acids long. CDR3 in DNA: TGTGCCAGCAGTGGGCGAATATCGGACGGAACTAGCGGGAGGTTCCCGCCAGCCACAGATACGCAGTATTTT. Its translation: CASSGRISDGTSGRFPPATDTQYF.

This clone occurred a few times. V is TRBV27 and J is TRBJ2-5; 14 positions agree with TRBD2. The CDR3 runs 15 residues. Germline CDR1 and CDR2: MNHEY and SMNVEV (reference sequence). V was clipped by 8 bases and J by 5 bases; unmatched bases: 7. The CDR3 reads CASLGLAGGKETQYF. The DNA of the CDR3 is TGTGCCAGCCTCGGACTAGCGGGAGGAAAGGAGACCCAGTACTTC.

The V and J genes are TRBV28 and TRBJ2-1, with D unresolved. V dropped 4 bases and J dropped 0 bases, with 16 bases sitting between them. The CDR3 contains 17 residues. Germline V CDR1 and CDR2: MDHEN, SYDVKM. DNA of the CDR3: TGTGCCAGCAGTTCTCTCCCCCGGAGCAGCTCCTACAATGAGCAGTTCTTC. Amino acid sequence: CASSSLPRSSSYNEQFF.

The chain employs TRBV29-1 and TRBJ1-2, with D uncertain. With 4 bases removed from V and 8 bases from J, the gap between germline ends came to 11 bases. Germline-derived CDR1 and CDR2 are SQVTM and ANQGSEA. The CDR3 is 11 residues long. CDR3 in DNA: TGCAGCGTTGTTGGCAGCGGGGGCTACACCTTC. Protein: CSVVGSGGYTF.

This rearrangement joins TRBV27 to TRBJ2-2; TRBD2 matches 8 bases. J lost 5 bases, V lost 2 bases, and 10 bases had no gene match. Germline-derived CDR1 and CDR2 are MNHEY and SMNVEV (reference sequence). This CDR3 contains 17 residues. Here the CDR3 reads CASSLVFRRGATGELFF. The CDR3 DNA is TGTGCCAGCAGTTTAGTCTTCCGGCGGGGGGCAACCGGGGAGCTGTTTTTT.